The rows below give T cell receptor beta chains drawn from one sample of a study of early T cells in non-severe SARS-CoV-2 infection. TCRdb used MiXCR to reprocess the 5' RACE reads, holding one entry per CDR3 protein. The repertoire holds approximately 71,000 distinct CDR3 sequences, with roughly a tenth as singletons. What was sequenced was whole blood. All receptors derive from an adult who was a healthcare worker with PCR-confirmed SARS-CoV-2 infection or an uninfected control (not recorded which). The CDR3 runs from the conserved cysteine through the conserved F or W. Each record gives: CDR3 protein, V gene.

cdr3_aa: CASSDGGNYEQYF; v_call: TRBV9
cdr3_aa: CASSPRIYTEAFF; v_call: TRBV4-1
cdr3_aa: CSARPKGADTQYF; v_call: TRBV20-1
cdr3_aa: CASSLFVGGMAGELFF; v_call: TRBV7-2
cdr3_aa: CASSAQGMLETQYF; v_call: TRBV18
cdr3_aa: CASSLGWGSTDTQYF; v_call: TRBV5-1
cdr3_aa: CASSSPPETQYF; v_call: TRBV28
cdr3_aa: CASSQTQGNQPQHF; v_call: TRBV6-6
cdr3_aa: CASSGQGIAGELFF; v_call: TRBV2
cdr3_aa: CASSLSGNQPQHF; v_call: TRBV12-3/TRBV12-4
cdr3_aa: CASSLSALYEQYF; v_call: TRBV7-9
cdr3_aa: CATSDEYEQGVSSYNEQFF; v_call: TRBV24-1
cdr3_aa: CASSPGSGYEQYF; v_call: TRBV19
cdr3_aa: CASSPQGGNTEAFF; v_call: TRBV11-2
cdr3_aa: CVSSSQLWAEAFF; v_call: TRBV2
cdr3_aa: CASSLQGNNYGYTF; v_call: TRBV5-5
cdr3_aa: CASSLAPGLYEQYF; v_call: TRBV7-9
cdr3_aa: CASSDPLVREQYF; v_call: TRBV6-2/TRBV6-3
cdr3_aa: CASSPGTSGTNRDTQYF; v_call: TRBV4-3
cdr3_aa: CASSWPGTGSYNEQFF; v_call: TRBV7-9
cdr3_aa: CASSQDTSSYNSPLHF; v_call: TRBV4-3
cdr3_aa: CASIRDRGNEKLFF; v_call: TRBV6-6